A single sample gave rise to the 10 T cell receptor beta chains below, sequenced in a study of T-cell reconstitution after alpha-beta-depleted transplantation in children. Unique molecular identifiers were used in preparing the TCRbeta library. Each CDR3 protein is one row after TCRdb ran MiXCR on the PCR reads. The profile shows about 540,000 distinct CDR3 sequences, 18% of them singletons. The sample here was PBMCs from the stem cell graft donor, taken from the stem cell graft. The receptors here all came from a human donor who donated a stem cell graft to a child with acute lymphoblastic leukemia.

The chain links TRBV5-1 to TRBJ2-7; D perhaps matches TRBD2 (7 bases). The ends were cut back, 0 bases at V and 2 bases at J, with 12 bases in the middle. The CDR3 runs 15 residues. Germline CDR1 SGHRS, CDR2 YFSETQ. The CDR3 DNA reads as TGCGCCAGCAGCTTGGCCGGGGGGACACCCTACGAGCAGTACTTC. It codes for CASSLAGGTPYEQYF. Together with reference TRBV5-1 and TRBJ2-7, the CDR3 gives the full variable domain: KAGVTQTPRYLIKTRGQQVTLSCSPISGHRSVSWYQQTPGQGLQFLFEYFSETQRNKGNFPGRFSGRQFSNSRSEMNVSTLELGDSALYLCASSLAGGTPYEQYFGPGTRLTVT.

The DNA for the CDR3 is TGCAGTGCTGGTCCCAGGGTTTGGAATGAAAAACTGTTTTTT. Its translation is CSAGPRVWNEKLFF. This chain joins TRBV20-1 and TRBJ1-4, with D perhaps matching TRBD1 (5 bases). The V and J ends lost 5 bases and 5 bases respectively, with 15 bases between them. This CDR3 comprises 14 residues. Germline-derived CDR1 and CDR2 are DFQATT and SNEGSKA (reference sequence).

V gene TRBV25-1 combines with J gene TRBJ2-3; D remains unclear. Germline-derived CDR1 and CDR2 are MGHDK and SYGVNS. This CDR3 is built from 13 residues. V lost 2 bases and J 2 bases, leaving 5 bases between the germline ends. The CDR3 sequence: CASSEPLTDTQYF. The CDR3 DNA sequence: TGTGCCAGCAGTGAACCCCTCACAGATACGCAGTATTTT.

In this sample, this clonotype turned up many times. The chain couples TRBV12-3 or TRBV12-4 to TRBJ1-5, with D possibly being TRBD1 (5 bases). This CDR3 is 14 amino acids long. V was clipped by 5 bases and J by 6 bases, with 14 bases between them. The CDR3 coding sequence is TGTGCCAGCAGTCCCGGTGGGACCTCTCAGCCCCAGCATTTT. Translation gives CASSPGGTSQPQHF.

The gene calls are TRBV2 and TRBJ2-1, with D possibly TRBD2 on 6 matching bases. The germline V gene encodes CDR1 SNHLY and CDR2 FYNNEI. The CDR3 contains 14 residues. The V and J ends lost 2 bases and 6 bases respectively, with 11 bases between them. CDR3 protein: CASSESLAINEQFF. The CDR3 nucleotides read TGTGCCAGCAGTGAAAGTCTAGCGATCAATGAGCAGTTCTTC.

On this clonotype itself: A single base separates this from a much larger clone, so it may be a read error. The chain has TRBV18 and TRBJ2-1; no reliable D call. The CDR3 sequence is 13 residues long. Trimming removed 3 bases at V and 4 bases at J, with 7 bases between. Germline V gene sequence: CDR1 KGHSH, CDR2 LQKENI. The CDR3 spells CASSPDAYNEQFF. CDR3 nucleotides: TGTGCCAGCTCACCGGACGCATACAATGAGCAGTTCTTC.

This clonotype was counted a few times. The chain couples TRBV27 to TRBJ1-5; unclear D gene. Germline lookup yields CDR1 MNHEY and CDR2 SMNVEV (reference sequence). This CDR3 has 14 residues. The V end lost 5 bases, the J end lost 3 bases, and 11 bases lay between the germline ends. This CDR3 reads CASSALLANQPQHF. CDR3 bases: TGTGCCAGCAGTGCCCTTTTGGCCAATCAGCCCCAGCATTTT.

This clonotype was found a few times. V is TRBV9 and J is TRBJ2-7; TRBD1 or TRBD2 may be the D gene (6 bases each). V was clipped by 6 bases and J by 5 bases, with 18 bases between them. The CDR3 loop spans 14 amino acids. Germline CDR1 SGDLS, CDR2 YYNGEE. The chain's CDR3 is CASTQTGGGDEQYF. CDR3 nucleotide sequence: TGTGCCAGCACCCAAACTGGGGGCGGGGACGAGCAGTACTTC. The full variable domain, in which reference TRBV9 and TRBJ2-7 provide the parts outside the CDR3, is DSGVTQTPKHLITATGQRVTLRCSPRSGDLSVYWYQQSLDQGLQFLIQYYNGEERAKGNILERFSAQQFPDLHSELNLSSLELGDSALYFCASTQTGGGDEQYFGPGTRLTVT.

This clonotype was picked up a small number of times. The rearrangement joins TRBV7-2 to TRBJ2-1, with D possibly being TRBD1 (7 bases). From germline, CDR1 is SGHTA and CDR2 FQGNSA. Trimming pared 4 bases from V and 10 bases from J, leaving 20 bases between. This CDR3 comprises 15 residues. CDR3 coding DNA: TGTGCCAGCAGCTCGATGACAGGGAGGTGGGAAGAGCAGTTCTTC. Translated, it gives CASSSMTGRWEEQFF.

The CDR3 reads CASSGGAHRTDTQYF. In DNA form, the CDR3 reads TGTGCCAGCAGCGGAGGGGCACACCGCACAGATACGCAGTATTTT. The V gene is TRBV9, the J gene TRBJ2-3, with D perhaps given as TRBD1 or TRBD2 (5 bases each). Trimming took off 3 bases at V and 1 base at J, with 12 bases between the two ends. CDR3 length equals 15 residues. The germline V gene encodes CDR1 SGDLS and CDR2 YYNGEE.